This record looks at one T cell receptor (beta chain) sequence and its context. Sequencing was performed with immunoSEQ multiplex PCR; in TCRdb, only in-frame clones are kept and a portion is missing. The sample comprises approximately 94,000 clones, roughly 80% of which are singletons, and roughly a quarter rests with the top ten. The germline CDR1 and CDR2 sequences are MDHEN and SYDVKM. CDR3 length equals 15 residues. V was clipped by 6 bases and J by 4 bases; unmatched bases: 11. This specimen belongs to a study of radiotherapy plus CTLA-4 blockade in lung cancer. Study overall: Objective responses occurred in around 18% of patients; 25% to 40% had disease control.

Patients in the study, people with chemo-refractory metastatic non-small-cell lung cancer, received focal radiation plus ipilimumab CTLA-4 blockade. This material consisted of peripheral blood, taken from a patient treated with radiotherapy plus ipilimumab. The receptor was derived from a human donor with non-small cell lung cancer that progressed on radiotherapy plus ipilimumab. This chain connects TRBV28 to TRBJ2-7; 8 nucleotides align to TRBD2. CDR3 bases: TGTGCCAGCAGAAGTTCCGGGACTAGTAATTACGAGCAGTACTTC. Translation gives CASRSSGTSNYEQYF. Using reference TRBV28 and TRBJ2-7 for the parts outside the CDR3, the full variable domain is DVKVTQSSRYLVKRTGEKVFLECVQDMDHENMFWYRQDPGLGLRLIYFSYDVKMKEKGDIPEGYSVSREKKERFSLILESASTNQTSMYLCASRSSGTSNYEQYFGPGTRLTVT.